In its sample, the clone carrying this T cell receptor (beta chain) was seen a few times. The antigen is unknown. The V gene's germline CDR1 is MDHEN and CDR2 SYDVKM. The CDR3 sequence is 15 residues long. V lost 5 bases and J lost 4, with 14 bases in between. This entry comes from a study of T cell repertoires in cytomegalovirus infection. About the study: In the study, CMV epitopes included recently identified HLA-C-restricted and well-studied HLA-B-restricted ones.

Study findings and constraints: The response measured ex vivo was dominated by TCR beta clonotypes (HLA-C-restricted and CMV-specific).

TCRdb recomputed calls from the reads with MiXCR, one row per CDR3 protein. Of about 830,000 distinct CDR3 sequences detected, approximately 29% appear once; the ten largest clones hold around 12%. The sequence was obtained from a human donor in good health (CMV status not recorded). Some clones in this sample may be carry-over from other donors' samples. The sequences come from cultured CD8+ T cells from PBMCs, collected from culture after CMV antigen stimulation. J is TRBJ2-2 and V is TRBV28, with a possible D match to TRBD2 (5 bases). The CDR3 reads CASSTTVGVTGELFF. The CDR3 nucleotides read TGTGCCAGCAGTACCACCGTCGGGGTCACCGGGGAGCTGTTTTTT. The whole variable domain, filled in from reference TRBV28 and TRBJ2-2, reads DVKVTQSSRYLVKRTGEKVFLECVQDMDHENMFWYRQDPGLGLRLIYFSYDVKMKEKGDIPEGYSVSREKKERFSLILESASTNQTSMYLCASSTTVGVTGELFFGEGSRLTVL.